This TCR beta chain originates from a study of blood T cell repertoires in COVID-19 (TCRdb year 2020). Regarding the study in general: Collaborator samples came from the United States, Italy and Spain and covered acute and convalescent phases of COVID-19. Nearly every sample came with metadata listing a de-identified subject ID, COVID-19 status, age in years and sex. The material from the prospective study consisted of cDNA or gDNA derived from T cells, B-cell-depleted T cells, or PBMCs. The dataset comprised deeply sampled blood TCRbeta repertoires from subjects exposed to, actively infected with, or recovered from COVID-19. The samples were drawn from two sources: the first 160 participants of the ongoing ImmuneRACE study, and approximately 1,300 subjects contributed by 6 global collaborators. Where available, HLA class I and class II types were obtained from metadata supplied by the sample provider rather than from assay-based typing. A freely available public database, intended as a resource for researchers studying the immune response to SARS-CoV-2, is where the repertoires were released. The study at large found these results: The amount of clinical and demographic metadata varied by source and participant and was provided uncurated.

The immunoSEQ Assay, a bias-controlled multiplex PCR, was used to amplify TCRbeta CDR3 regions from genomic DNA. The original pipeline was this. Within the assay, amplification of reference gene primers was used to estimate how many nucleated cells each sample contained. To quantify the absolute abundance of each unique TCRbeta CDR3 rearrangement, sequence reads were collapsed and filtered. For each sample, productive Simpson clonality was calculated as the square root of Simpson's diversity index across productive rearrangements. TCRdb took this table from immuneACCESS and kept in-frame rearrangements with V and J called. Such tables lack part of the clones; where checked against another copy, unresolved V genes explain under half of the gap, and the rest is unexplained. That table is the source of V, J and clone size, and D and trimming were worked out from the DNA. Counted in this sample were roughly 63,000 clones; 74% of them appeared once. Jointly, the top ten make up 28% of the sample.

Collaborating institutions collected whole blood in K2EDTA tubes following their own protocols. Collaborator samples were shipped for TCRbeta analysis as frozen whole blood, isolated PBMCs, or DNA extracted from either sample type. Points on this clone: No cognate antigen has been identified for it. Base-call qualities are not available, and no considerably larger clone is one nucleotide away.

The receptor's source is an elderly woman with acute or convalescent COVID-19. Sequenced material: peripheral blood.

The CDR3 in this case is CASGFYTGNKRNTIYF. The DNA sequence follows: TGTGCCAGCGGATTTTATACAGGGAATAAACGAAACACCATATATTTT. Recombination connected TRBV28 to TRBJ1-3; tentative D gene TRBD1, with 6 bases matching. V is reduced by 8 bases and J by 5 bases, leaving a spacing of 22 bases between them. From cysteine to phenylalanine, the CDR3 is 16 amino acids long. Only the CDR3 region is kept as DNA, spanning 48 bases read in frame from base 1. In the germline V gene, CDR1 corresponds to MDHEN and CDR2 to SYDVKM.